This section outlines one T cell receptor beta chain sequence together with its context. Its antigen is still unknown. The record originates from a study of response to subunit inactivated influenza vaccine. TCRdb ran MiXCR on the RT-PCR reads and lists one entry per CDR3 protein. The data show about 700,000 distinct CDR3 sequences, 14% seen once. General study findings and limits: Every seasonal influenza vaccination brings in few new T cells, the authors suggested.

The V gene's germline CDR1 is DFQATT and CDR2 SNEGSKA (reference sequence). V gave up 2 bases and J gave up 7 bases, with 9 bases separating them. The CDR3 consists of 12 residues. This sequence originates from a man aged 50-59 years who received an inactivated influenza vaccine. The genes are TRBV20-1 and TRBJ2-1; D unclear. The sequences come from PBMCs from blood, collected 14 to 15 days before vaccination. The CDR3 here is CSARCQTNEQFF. In nucleotides, the CDR3 is TGCAGTGCTAGATGTCAGACGAATGAGCAGTTCTTC.